One sample yielded the 3 T cell receptor beta chains listed below, sequenced in a study of OX40 agonist ivuxolimab in advanced cancers. Method: immunoSEQ multiplex PCR; TCRdb's copy keeps in-frame clones and lacks some. Here the sample spans fewer than 100,000 clones, approximately 92% being singletons. The source material was CD4+ or CD8+ T cells sorted from blood, sampled in a trial of the OX40 agonist ivuxolimab. The source is an adult with an advanced solid tumor such as melanoma, head and neck, liver or kidney cancer.

The V call is TRBV7-6, the J call TRBJ2-3, with D hard to call. Germline CDR1 SGHVS, CDR2 FNYEAQ. V was shortened by 5 bases and J by 6 bases, with 12 bases between the two germline ends. The CDR3 is 13 amino acids. The CDR3 bases are TGTGCCAGCAGCGCTTACTTAGCCGATACGCAGTATTTT. Its translation: CASSAYLADTQYF.

V usage is TRBV6-5 and J usage is TRBJ2-1; 7 bases are shared with TRBD2. CDR3 length: 14 amino acids. CDR1 MNHEY and CDR2 SVGAGI come from the germline V gene. The V gene end was trimmed by 6 bases and the J gene end by 2 bases; junction bases not matched to a gene: 4. The CDR3 loop is CASRERDPYNEQFF. For the CDR3, the DNA is TGTGCCAGCAGAGAGCGGGACCCCTACAATGAGCAGTTCTTC.

The rearrangement links TRBV6-5 to TRBJ1-5; 9 bases fit TRBD1. Germline assignment: CDR1 MNHEY and CDR2 SVGAGI. The CDR3 totals 13 residues. Trimming removed 8 bases from V and 7 bases from J; junction bases left unmatched: 6. The CDR3 sequence: CASRTGQGQPQHF. The CDR3 DNA reads TGTGCCAGCCGTACGGGACAGGGACAGCCCCAGCATTTT.